These T cell receptor beta chains were read from a single sample in a study of blood T cell repertoires in COVID-19. This table comes from immunoSEQ multiplex PCR, and its TCRdb copy is limited to in-frame clones, with some not included. The data hold about 110,000 clones, with approximately 81% observed a single time. The specimen sequenced was peripheral blood. The receptors here all came from a human donor in a cohort sampled during active COVID-19. Each CDR3 is given with its conserved first and last residue. The D gene is left open where the match is weak. Only some rows state a clone size, as once, few, many or a class for expanded clones.

J | size | D | V | DNA | CDR3
TRBJ1-1 | . | TRBD1 | TRBV5-6 | TGTGCCAGCAGCTGGGGACAGCCTCTCACTGAAGCTTTCTTT | CASSWGQPLTEAFF
TRBJ1-2 | . | TRBD1 | TRBV2 | TGTGCCACCAACAATGGACAGGGGGTTTCTAACTATGGCTACACCTTC | CATNNGQGVSNYGYTF
TRBJ2-1 | . | TRBD2 | TRBV29-1 | TGCAGCGGTTATGCGGGAGGCGATGAGCAGTTCTTC | CSGYAGGDEQFF
TRBJ2-2 | . | TRBD2 | TRBV10-3 | TGTGCCATCAGTGATGCGGGAGTCTATGACACCGGGGAGCTGTTTTTT | CAISDAGVYDTGELFF
TRBJ1-1 | . | TRBD1 | TRBV6-6 | TGTGCCAGCAGTTACTCCCGGGACAGTCCAGGCGCTTTCTTT | CASSYSRDSPGAFF
TRBJ1-4 | . | . | TRBV20-1 | TGCAGTGCTAGTCGGGCCTCAGGGGTTGAAAAACTGTTTTTT | CSASRASGVEKLFF
TRBJ2-1 | once | TRBD2 | TRBV10-3 | TGTGCCATCAGTGAGTTGGCTAGCGGGGGTAGTGAGCAGTTCTTC | CAISELASGGSEQFF
TRBJ2-3 | . | TRBD2 | TRBV2 | TGTGCCAGCAGGGGACTAGCAGATACGCAGTATTTT | CASRGLADTQYF
TRBJ2-7 | . | . | TRBV20-1 | TGCAGTGCTAGAGCGGGCTACGAGCAGTACTTC | CSARAGYEQYF
TRBJ2-7 | . | TRBD1 | TRBV9 | TGTGCCAGCAGCGTAGGACAGGGGATCGCCTACGAGCAGTACTTC | CASSVGQGIAYEQYF
TRBJ2-7 | . | TRBD1 | TRBV5-1 | TGCGCCAGCAGCCTTCGACCCACCGGGACAGGGGCCTACGAGCAGTACTTC | CASSLRPTGTGAYEQYF
TRBJ2-2 | . | . | TRBV27 | TGTGCCAGCAGTCGTCTCGCGAGGACCGGGGAGCTGTTTTTT | CASSRLARTGELFF
TRBJ1-2 | . | TRBD1 | TRBV19 | TGTGCCAGTAGTCTAGCCGGACAGGGAGAGCTTTATGGCTACACCTTC | CASSLAGQGELYGYTF
TRBJ1-2 | . | . | TRBV6-2/TRBV6-3 | TGTGCCAGCAGTTACGGGGGGTATGGCTACACCTTC | CASSYGGYGYTF
TRBJ1-3 | once | . | TRBV27 | TGTGCCAGCAGCAGGACTATCTTGCAGGAAGGAAACACCATATATTTT | CASSRTILQEGNTIYF
TRBJ2-5 | . | . | TRBV28 | TGTGCCAGCAGCCTAATAAACTCGATTCAAGAGACCCAGTACTTC | CASSLINSIQETQYF
TRBJ1-2 | once | TRBD1 | TRBV6-5 | TGTGCCAGCAGTTACACGGACAGGGGGGACTATGGCTACACCTTC | CASSYTDRGDYGYTF
TRBJ2-3 | once | . | TRBV21-1 | TGTGCCAGCAGCAAAGCGGCTAGCGGGAGCAGTGATGGCACAGATACGCAGTATTTT | CASSKAASGSSDGTDTQYF
TRBJ1-5 | . | TRBD1 | TRBV7-8 | TGTGCCAGCAGCCCTTTGACAGGGTTATATCAGCCCCAGCATTTT | CASSPLTGLYQPQHF
TRBJ1-1 | . | . | TRBV9 | TGTGCCAGCAGCGAAACGCAGGGGAACACTGAAGCTTTCTTT | CASSETQGNTEAFF
TRBJ1-5 | . | TRBD1 | TRBV2 | TGTGCCAGCAACGACCGGACAGGGGAAGATCAGCCCCAGCATTTT | CASNDRTGEDQPQHF
TRBJ2-2 | . | TRBD2 | TRBV5-1 | TGCGCCAGCAGCCGACTAGCGGGAGAGGTCGTCGGGGAGCTGTTTTTT | CASSRLAGEVVGELFF
TRBJ1-2 | . | TRBD1 | TRBV6-2/TRBV6-3 | TGTGCCAGCAGTTTGACAGGGGGCCACTATGGCTACACCTTC | CASSLTGGHYGYTF
TRBJ1-2 | . | . | TRBV2 | TGTGCCAGCACTGAGGAGAAGTATGGCTACACCTTC | CASTEEKYGYTF
TRBJ1-5 | . | TRBD1 | TRBV27 | TGTGCCAGCAGACCAGGGACAGGGGGCCTATATAGCAATCAGCCCCAGCATTTT | CASRPGTGGLYSNQPQHF
TRBJ2-3 | . | . | TRBV6-1 | TGTGCCAGCAGTGAAGCCCAGGGAATTGGAACAGATACGCAGTATTTT | CASSEAQGIGTDTQYF
TRBJ1-1 | . | . | TRBV30 | TGTGCCTGGAAATCAGGTGGTCTCACTGAAGCTTTCTTT | CAWKSGGLTEAFF
TRBJ2-1 | once | TRBD2 | TRBV7-2 | TGTGCCAGCAGCCGGAAACTAGCGGTAATCTACAATGAGCAGTTCTTC | CASSRKLAVIYNEQFF
TRBJ2-4 | once | TRBD1 | TRBV14 | TGTGCCAGCAGCCAAGATCCCGAAACAGGGGGTAAAAACATTCAGTACTTC | CASSQDPETGGKNIQYF
TRBJ2-1 | . | TRBD2 | TRBV5-1 | TGCGCCAGCAGCAAGGGACTAGCGGTAAGCTCCTACAATGAGCAGTTCTTC | CASSKGLAVSSYNEQFF
TRBJ1-1 | . | . | TRBV13 | TGTGCCAGCAGCTTAGGCCTTCCGGTCAAAGCTTTCTTT | CASSLGLPVKAFF
TRBJ1-4 | . | TRBD1 | TRBV25-1 | TGTGCCAGCAGTGTGGGACAGCTTAATGAAAAACTGTTTTTT | CASSVGQLNEKLFF
TRBJ1-5 | few | . | TRBV10-3 | TGTGCCATCAGTGAGTCAGGGGCCCATCAGCCCCAGCATTTT | CAISESGAHQPQHF
TRBJ2-3 | . | TRBD2 | TRBV30 | TGTGCCTGGAGTGTGGGAGCGGGAGTAGCAGATACGCAGTATTTT | CAWSVGAGVADTQYF
TRBJ1-2 | few | . | TRBV6-5 | TGTGCCAGCAGGGACACCCGCAAGGGCTACACCTTC | CASRDTRKGYTF
TRBJ2-5 | few | . | TRBV6-5 | TGTGCCAGCAGTTACAACAGGTGGGCCGGAGAGACCCAGTACTTC | CASSYNRWAGETQYF
TRBJ1-1 | . | TRBD1 | TRBV5-1 | TGCGCCAGCAGCTGGGGACAGGGGAACACTGAAGCTTTCTTT | CASSWGQGNTEAFF
TRBJ2-7 | . | TRBD2 | TRBV5-1 | TGCGCCAGCAGCTTCTCCCTTAGCGGGAGCGGCCACGAGCAGTACTTC | CASSFSLSGSGHEQYF
TRBJ1-1 | . | . | TRBV28 | TGTGCCAGCAGTTTAACCGGGGTTGATGGTGAAGCTTTCTTT | CASSLTGVDGEAFF
TRBJ2-3 | . | TRBD1 | TRBV2 | TGTGCCAGCAGTGGACAGGGCCCCACAGATACGCAGTATTTT | CASSGQGPTDTQYF
TRBJ2-4 | once | TRBD1 | TRBV6-2/TRBV6-3 | TGTGCCAGCAGTTACTCCGGCAGGGGGCACATTCAGTACTTC | CASSYSGRGHIQYF